Below are 8 T cell receptor beta chains sequenced from a single sample in a study of T-cell memory formation after mild COVID-19. TCRdb analysed the 5' RACE reads with MiXCR anew, one entry per CDR3 protein. The sample holds a few hundred thousand distinct CDR3 sequences, approximately 15% seen once. The specimen sequenced was PBMCs or a T cell subset sorted from them (not recorded which). The receptors stem from a man aged 18 to 30 who had mild COVID-19 (a few samples of this study predate the infection). Cell type and time point are not known.

This clonotype was seen more than once but under ten times. J is TRBJ1-1 and V is TRBV7-2; D is possibly TRBD1 (5 bases). The CDR3 is 15 residues long. The V end lost 1 base, the J end lost 5 bases, and 14 bases lay between the germline ends. Germline V gives CDR1 SGHTA, CDR2 FQGNSA. As DNA, the CDR3 is TGTGCCAGCAGCTTAGTTCGGGGGGGACGAACTGAAGCTTTCTTT. It translates to CASSLVRGGRTEAFF.

This clonotype was observed a few times. This chain uses TRBV12-3 or TRBV12-4 with TRBJ1-1; D remains unclear. The CDR3 is made up of 13 amino acids. V lost 6 bases to trimming and J lost 3 bases, with 11 bases between them. The CDR3 loop is CASSLVEDTEAFF. CDR3 DNA sequence: TGTGCCAGCAGCCTGGTTGAGGACACTGAAGCTTTCTTT.

This clonotype appeared a few times. The gene calls are TRBV10-3 and TRBJ1-1, with D possibly TRBD1 on 5 matching bases. This CDR3 region has 15 residues. V was trimmed by 5 bases and J by 4 bases, leaving 17 bases between them. CDR1 and CDR2 (germline): ENHRY, SYGVKD. This chain's CDR3 is CAISPSAGVTTEAFF. CDR3 nucleotide sequence: TGTGCCATCAGTCCCAGTGCGGGGGTAACCACTGAAGCTTTCTTT.

This clonotype has only a few counts. The V and J genes are TRBV12-5 and TRBJ2-7; 10 bases fit TRBD2. Germline trimming cut 5 bases from V and 3 bases from J; bases unmatched to any gene: 10. The germline gives CDR1 LGHNT, CDR2 FRNRAP. The CDR3 has 16 residues. The CDR3 reads CASGPTPSGGDYEQYF. CDR3 DNA: TGTGCTAGTGGTCCAACCCCCAGCGGGGGGGACTACGAGCAGTACTTC.

There are many counts of this clonotype. The rearrangement uses TRBV5-1 and TRBJ2-2; D is undetermined. V shed 4 bases and J shed 7 bases, with 11 bases lying between them. The CDR3 consists of 13 residues. The V gene's germline CDR1 is SGHRS and CDR2 YFSETQ. The chain's CDR3 is CASSRDANGELFF. CDR3 coding DNA: TGCGCCAGCAGCCGTGACGCTAACGGGGAGCTGTTTTTT.

This clonotype was detected only a few times. The chain recombines TRBV25-1 with TRBJ2-3, with TRBD1 matching over 8 bases. V gave up 1 base and J gave up 3 bases; unmatched junction bases: 3. CDR3 length equals 15 residues. Germline CDR1 MGHDK, CDR2 SYGVNS. CDR3 nucleotides: TGTGCCAGCAGTGAATTCGACAGGGGAACAGATACGCAGTATTTT. Translated: CASSEFDRGTDTQYF.

This sequence joins TRBV5-1 and TRBJ2-1, with D possibly being TRBD1 (6 bases). CDR3 length: 16 residues. From germline, CDR1 is SGHRS and CDR2 YFSETQ. Between the trimmed V and J ends, which lost 3 bases and 2 bases, there was a span of 15 bases. The CDR3 DNA reads TGCGCCAGCAGCTACAGGGTGAGAGGGGCCTACAATGAGCAGTTCTTC. As protein: CASSYRVRGAYNEQFF.

This clonotype was observed a few times. This chain links TRBV7-2 with TRBJ2-5, with D perhaps matching TRBD1 (6 bases). V was trimmed by 2 bases and J by 3 bases, leaving 10 bases between them. The CDR3 is 14 residues long. CDR1 and CDR2 (germline): SGHTA, FQGNSA. The CDR3 region is CASSLHSGEETQYF. CDR3 sequence (DNA): TGTGCCAGCAGCTTACATTCAGGGGAAGAGACCCAGTACTTC.